Each of the 26 T cell receptor beta chains below was sequenced from the same sample in a study of blood T cell repertoires in COVID-19. TCRdb keeps only in-frame clones here, not all; method: immunoSEQ multiplex PCR. The data show approximately 260,000 clones, with around four fifths seen just once and under 5% held by the top ten. The source material was PBMCs or T cells enriched from blood (not recorded which). Receptor source: a man aged 25 to 40 with acute COVID-19.

The chain carries TRBV23-1 and TRBJ2-4; D remains ambiguous. TRBV23-1 is treated as an ORF (open reading frame) with a function not yet certain. This CDR3 has 18 amino acids. Deletions cut 2 bases from V and 0 bases from J, with 17 bases between. The CDR3: CASSQPLLTQRAKNIQYF. The CDR3 nucleotides read TGCGCCAGCAGTCAACCCCTACTAACCCAAAGAGCCAAAAACATTCAGTACTTC.

The chain has TRBV7-9 and TRBJ2-2; D is possibly TRBD2 (6 bases). There are 16 residues in the CDR3. Trimming left V 4 bases short and J 0 bases short, with 12 bases between. CDR1 is SEHNR, CDR2 FQNEAQ, per germline (reference sequence). In DNA form, the CDR3 reads TGTGCCAGCAGCTACCCGGGAGCAACGAACACCGGGGAGCTGTTTTTT. Translating it yields CASSYPGATNTGELFF.

The rearrangement links TRBV5-6 to TRBJ2-5; D not resolved. The germline gives CDR1 SGHDT, CDR2 YYEEEE. The V end lost 2 bases, the J end lost 4 bases, and 15 bases lay between the germline ends. The CDR3 is 15 amino acids. Here the CDR3 reads CASSFLSLVRETQYF. CDR3 bases: TGTGCCAGCAGCTTTCTGAGTTTAGTAAGAGAGACCCAGTACTTC.

This sequence joins TRBV5-8 and TRBJ2-7; D not certain. The CDR3 is made up of 15 amino acids. The V and J ends lost 4 bases and 0 bases respectively, with 14 bases between them. Germline assignment: CDR1 SGHTS and CDR2 YDEGEE. CDR3 coding DNA: TGTGCCAGCAGCGAGAATTTAGTCGCCTCCTACGAGCAGTACGTC. Protein sequence: CASSENLVASYEQYV.

The genes are TRBV5-1 and TRBJ2-3; possible D gene TRBD1, 5 bases. CDR1 is SGHRS, CDR2 YFSETQ, per germline. Trimming cost V 2 bases and J 1 base, with 14 bases left between them. This CDR3 comprises 16 residues. The CDR3: CASSFEWIGGTDTQYF. The CDR3 DNA is TGCGCCAGCAGCTTCGAGTGGATAGGGGGCACAGATACGCAGTATTTT.

V and J are TRBV2 and TRBJ1-1; D gene unclear. CDR1 is SNHLY and CDR2 is FYNNEI in the germline V gene. The CDR3 is made up of 11 amino acids. The V end was cut by 7 bases, the J end by 4 bases, with 7 bases between. The CDR3 loop is CASILVTEAFF. The CDR3 nucleotides read TGTGCCAGCATTTTAGTCACTGAAGCTTTCTTT.

V gene TRBV11-2 combines with J gene TRBJ1-1; D uncertain. Germline lookup yields CDR1 SGHAT and CDR2 FQNNGV. The CDR3 contains 13 residues. Trimming removed 6 bases from V and 4 bases from J, with 12 bases in between. The CDR3 sequence: CASRKLGSTEAFF. CDR3 DNA: TGTGCCAGCAGAAAACTAGGGAGCACTGAAGCTTTCTTT.

The gene calls are TRBV18 and TRBJ1-1, with 10 positions matching TRBD1. Germline CDR1 KGHSH, CDR2 LQKENI. CDR3 length: 16 residues. V trimming: 0 bases; J trimming: 4 bases; junction bases outside the gene matches: 5. CDR3 in amino acids: CASSPPGTGARTEAFF. CDR3 nucleotide sequence: TGTGCCAGCTCACCACCGGGGACAGGGGCGCGCACTGAAGCTTTCTTT.

The rearrangement links TRBV19 to TRBJ2-1, with 14 bases fitting TRBD2. Germline CDR1 LNHDA, CDR2 SQIVND (reference sequence). The CDR3 extends over 15 amino acids. V shed 7 bases and J 10 bases; nucleotides not matched to a gene: 9. The CDR3 protein is CASMTGTSGRGEQFF. For the CDR3, the DNA is TGTGCCAGTATGACGGGGACTAGCGGGAGAGGAGAGCAGTTCTTC.

The genes are TRBV28 and TRBJ2-2; the match to TRBD2 covers 8 bases. The CDR3 totals 15 residues. With V trimmed by 6 bases and J by 2 bases, 5 bases remained unmatched. The germline V gene has CDR1 MDHEN and CDR2 SYDVKM. The CDR3: CASSRGGENTGELFF. For the CDR3, the DNA is TGTGCCAGCAGCCGGGGGGGAGAAAACACCGGGGAGCTGTTTTTT. Combining the CDR3 with reference TRBV28 and TRBJ2-2 gives the whole variable domain DVKVTQSSRYLVKRTGEKVFLECVQDMDHENMFWYRQDPGLGLRLIYFSYDVKMKEKGDIPEGYSVSREKKERFSLILESASTNQTSMYLCASSRGGENTGELFFGEGSRLTVL.

The genes are TRBV19 and TRBJ1-3; D is possibly TRBD1 (6 bases). The CDR3 spans 14 residues. Germline CDR1 reads LNHDA; CDR2 reads SQIVND (reference sequence). Trimming took off 8 bases at V and 4 bases at J, with 15 bases between the two ends. CDR3 loop: CASEKGGPGNTIYF. CDR3 DNA: TGTGCCAGTGAAAAAGGGGGTCCAGGAAACACCATATATTTT.

The CDR3 DNA sequence: TGTGCCAGCAGTAACAGGAGAAATGGCTACACCTTC. It translates to CASSNRRNGYTF. The chain combines TRBV25-1 with TRBJ1-2, with a weak D call TRBD1 (5 bases). Trimming left V 5 bases short and J 6 bases short, with 10 bases between. Germline V gene data show CDR1 as MGHDK and CDR2 as SYGVNS. The CDR3 extends over 12 amino acids.

Turning to this clone: A read error may produce the germline difference seen at one junction end. V is TRBV5-1 and J is TRBJ2-1, with 11 bases fitting TRBD1. This CDR3 region has 15 residues. Germline V gene data show CDR1 as SGHRS and CDR2 as YFSETQ. As DNA, the CDR3 is TGTGCCAGCAGCTTGTGGACAGGGGGCCAAAATGAGCAGTTCTTC. It translates to CASSLWTGGQNEQFF.

This chain links TRBV29-1 with TRBJ2-5; TRBD1 might be the D (6 bases). V was pared by 4 bases and J by 5 bases, with 8 bases between. The CDR3 is 11 amino acids. CDR1 is SQVTM, CDR2 ANQGSEA, per germline. The CDR3, as DNA: TGCAGCGTTGGGGACACCGAGACCCAGTACTTC. It codes for CSVGDTETQYF.

The chain links TRBV27 to TRBJ2-5; the match to TRBD2 covers 9 bases. V was pared by 5 bases and J by 1 base, with 8 bases of the junction left unmatched. Germline CDR1 and CDR2: MNHEY and SMNVEV (reference sequence). CDR3 size: 16 residues. CDR3 bases: TGTGCCAGCAGTGGGATAGCGGGAGTGGTCCAAGAGACCCAGTACTTC. It encodes CASSGIAGVVQETQYF.

This clone was seen once. The chain has TRBV5-4 and TRBJ1-1; D unclear. The germline V gene encodes CDR1 SGHNT and CDR2 YYREEE (reference sequence). Trimming removed 6 bases from V and 1 base from J, with 16 bases in between. The CDR3 consists of 15 residues. In DNA, the CDR3 is TGTGCCAGCACCACACCGGCAGGCAAGAACACTGAAGCTTTCTTT. It encodes CASTTPAGKNTEAFF.

This clone has a single count. The rearrangement uses TRBV24-1 and TRBJ2-1; no reliable D call. V was shortened by 5 bases and J by 6 bases, with 13 bases between the two germline ends. The germline gives CDR1 KGHDR, CDR2 SFDVKD. The CDR3 has 14 amino acids. CDR3 region: CATSGSGEANEQFF. CDR3 sequence (DNA): TGTGCCACCAGTGGATCCGGAGAGGCCAATGAGCAGTTCTTC.

The rearrangement uses TRBV9 and TRBJ2-2; D is ambiguous. CDR1 SGDLS and CDR2 YYNGEE come from the germline V gene. Trimming pared 2 bases from V and 4 bases from J, leaving 6 bases between. The CDR3 is 13 residues long. In nucleotides, the CDR3 is TGTGCCAGCAGCGTGTCAGGCACCGGGGAGCTGTTTTTT. As protein: CASSVSGTGELFF.

The gene calls are TRBV19 and TRBJ1-4, with D maybe TRBD1 (6 bases). From germline, CDR1 is LNHDA and CDR2 SQIVND (reference sequence). The CDR3 totals 14 residues. Trimming shortened V by 5 bases and J by 7 bases, and 14 bases separated the two germline ends. The CDR3 nucleotides read TGTGCCAGTAGTGCTCGGGGAGGGGGTGAAAAACTGTTTTTT. Its protein is CASSARGGGEKLFF.

The chain uses TRBV5-6 and TRBJ2-7; possibly TRBD1 for D (6 bases). CDR3 length equals 13 residues. V shed 5 bases and J shed 6 bases, with 15 bases lying between them. Germline V gene sequence: CDR1 SGHDT, CDR2 YYEEEE. The DNA of the CDR3 is TGTGCCAGCAGTCGGGCAGGGGTGGGCGAGCAGTACGTC. This encodes CASSRAGVGEQYV.

In its sample, this clone was seen a few times. This rearrangement joins TRBV18 to TRBJ1-1, with 8 bases fitting TRBD1. The CDR3 extends over 13 amino acids. V dropped 7 bases and J dropped 8; count of bases not matched to a gene: 9. CDR1 and CDR2 from the germline V gene are KGHSH and LQKENI. The CDR3 reads CASLPGTGNEAFF. The CDR3 bases are TGTGCCAGCTTGCCCGGGACAGGAAACGAAGCTTTCTTT.

Worth noting for this clone: One end of the junction does not line up with germline, which may come from a read error. The chain joins TRBV5-1 to TRBJ1-3; TRBD1 might be the D (5 bases). CDR3 size: 15 residues. From germline, CDR1 is SGHRS and CDR2 YFSETQ. CDR3 amino acids: CASRVATSGGNTIYF. For the CDR3, the DNA is TGTGCCAGCAGGGTGGCGACGTCGGGTGGAAACACCATATATTTT.

The gene calls are TRBV5-1 and TRBJ1-1; 9 nucleotides align to TRBD1. Germline V gene sequence: CDR1 SGHRS, CDR2 YFSETQ. The CDR3 consists of 16 residues. Unmatched junction bases numbered 11, after V lost 4 bases and J lost 4 bases. As DNA, the CDR3 is TGCGCCAGCAGCGGAGTACGGGGACAGGGCCTCACTGAAGCTTTCTTT. Encoded protein: CASSGVRGQGLTEAFF. Based on the CDR3 plus reference TRBV5-1 and TRBJ1-1, the full variable domain is KAGVTQTPRYLIKTRGQQVTLSCSPISGHRSVSWYQQTPGQGLQFLFEYFSETQRNKGNFPGRFSGRQFSNSRSEMNVSTLELGDSALYLCASSGVRGQGLTEAFFGQGTRLTVV.

For the CDR3, the DNA is TGTGCCAGCAGCCCCGGACAGGGGAATAATGAGCAGTTCTTC. Amino acids: CASSPGQGNNEQFF. This sequence joins TRBV13 and TRBJ2-1, with 9 bases matching TRBD1. Germline lookup yields CDR1 PRHDT and CDR2 FYEKMQ (reference sequence). This CDR3 has 14 residues. V was clipped by 5 bases and J by 7 bases; unmatched bases: 6.

This clone was recorded once. V is TRBV18 and J is TRBJ2-5, with D maybe TRBD1 (6 bases). With 1 base removed from V and 3 bases from J, the gap between germline ends came to 9 bases. Germline CDR1 KGHSH, CDR2 LQKENI. The CDR3 sequence is 14 residues long. As DNA, the CDR3 is TGTGCCAGCTCACCACTACGGACAGAAGAGACCCAGTACTTC. It translates to CASSPLRTEETQYF.

This clone was found a few times. The chain links TRBV3-1 (or the pseudogene TRBV3-2) to TRBJ1-5; D unclear. The CDR3 runs to 15 residues. Trimming removed 0 bases from V and 6 bases from J, with 12 bases in between. Germline CDR1 LGHDT, CDR2 YNNKEL (reference sequence). The CDR3 region has the DNA TGTGCCAGCAGCCAAGATACCCTGACGGGTCAGCCCCAGCATTTT. It encodes CASSQDTLTGQPQHF.